This TCR beta chain was observed in a study of T-cell reconstitution after alpha-beta-depleted transplantation in children. Unique molecular identifiers were used to barcode this TCRbeta library. From the PCR reads, TCRdb called clonotypes with MiXCR, one entry per CDR3 protein. The sample comprises under 100,000 distinct CDR3 sequences, 15% of which are singletons, and around 20% rests with the top ten. Of note for this clonotype: The antigen is unknown.

Notes on the study in general: Where some patients showed high TCRbeta diversity at day 60, it came from recipient T cells and thymic progenitors that had survived. Several hundred expanded graft clones reportedly gave rise to the alpha-beta T cells present about two months after transplant.

This CDR3 has 14 amino acids. Germline CDR1 is SQVTM and CDR2 is ANQGSEA. V was shortened by 4 bases and J by 8 bases, with 21 bases between the two germline ends. Sequenced material: PBMCs, mostly from graft donor cells, taken 180 days after TCRalphabeta/CD19-depleted stem cell transplant. V and J are TRBV29-1 and TRBJ2-7; no clear D gene. The receptor comes from a male patient aged 2 to 9 who had a stem cell transplant for acute lymphoblastic leukemia, so the T cells may come from the graft donor. CDR3 in amino acids: CSVGDMVGVWKQYF. Written as DNA, the CDR3 is TGCAGCGTTGGGGATATGGTAGGAGTGTGGAAGCAGTACTTC.